Each of the 10 T cell receptor beta chains below was sequenced from the same sample in a study of T cells of healthy individuals. TCRdb passed the 5' RACE reads through MiXCR, listing each CDR3 protein once. Of tens of thousands of distinct CDR3 sequences in the sample, about 4.2% were seen once. The source is a human donor in good health.

This clonotype has a count of ten or more. The CDR3 DNA follows: TGTGCCAGCAGTGAAATGGGCAGTTCCACTGAAGCTTTCTTT. It encodes CASSEMGSSTEAFF. The chain joins TRBV25-1 to TRBJ1-1, with unresolved D. Trimming pared 2 bases from V and 4 bases from J, leaving 11 bases between. CDR3 length: 14 amino acids. The germline CDR1 and CDR2 sequences are MGHDK and SYGVNS. The complete variable domain, with remaining parts taken from reference TRBV25-1 and TRBJ1-1, reads EADIYQTPRYLVIGTGKKITLECSQTMGHDKMYWYQQDPGMELHLIHYSYGVNSTEKGDLSSESTVSRIRTEHFPLTLESARPSHTSQYLCASSEMGSSTEAFFGQGTRLTVV.

The chain recombines TRBV7-2 with TRBJ2-7; possible D gene TRBD2, 6 bases. The germline V and J ends were trimmed by 1 base and 3 bases, with 19 bases remaining between them. Germline loops: CDR1 SGHTA, CDR2 FQGNSA. The CDR3 covers 17 residues. This CDR3 reads CASSLGAGPGVCYEQYF. Written as DNA, the CDR3 is TGTGCCAGCAGCTTAGGAGCTGGACCGGGGGTGTGCTACGAGCAGTACTTC.

This clonotype turned up a few times. The rearrangement joins TRBV29-1 to TRBJ1-3, with 9 bases lining up with TRBD1. This CDR3 is built from 13 residues. Trimming removed 6 bases from V and 2 bases from J; junction bases left unmatched: 2. Germline assignment: CDR1 SQVTM and CDR2 ANQGSEA. This chain's CDR3 is CSVTGGPGNTIYF. CDR3 sequence (DNA): TGCAGCGTCACAGGGGGCCCTGGAAACACCATATATTTT.

The table lists this clonotype with many counts. The chain couples TRBV19 to TRBJ2-7; 7 nucleotides line up with TRBD1. The trim removed 0 bases at V and 3 bases at J, leaving 5 bases unmatched. Germline V CDR1 and CDR2: LNHDA, SQIVND (reference sequence). The CDR3 runs to 15 residues. CDR3 DNA sequence: TGTGCCAGTAGTATAGAGGGGACAGCCAGCTACGAGCAGTACTTC. Protein: CASSIEGTASYEQYF.

The table lists this clonotype with many counts. The chain is built from TRBV30 and TRBJ2-7; 7 nucleotides align to TRBD1. CDR3 length: 14 amino acids. Trimming removed 4 bases from V and 2 bases from J; junction bases left unmatched: 8. Germline V gives CDR1 GTSNPN, CDR2 SVGIG (reference sequence). This chain's CDR3 is CAWTTGLGTYEQYF. The CDR3, as DNA: TGTGCCTGGACGACAGGGTTGGGAACCTACGAGCAGTACTTC.

This clonotype was seen repeatedly, ten times or more. J is TRBJ2-7 and V is TRBV20-1, with 7 bases aligning to TRBD2. This CDR3 region has 15 residues. CDR1 and CDR2 (germline): DFQATT, SNEGSKA (reference sequence). CDR3 DNA: TGCCCTAGAAGTTGGGGCGGGAGCCCAACCTACGAGCAGTACTTC. Protein product: CPRSWGGSPTYEQYF.

This clonotype came up many times. The chain joins TRBV3-1 to TRBJ2-3; 12 bases align to TRBD1. Germline V gene lookup returns CDR1 LGHDT and CDR2 YNNKEL (reference sequence). The CDR3 is 16 residues long. The trim removed 0 bases at V and 7 bases at J, leaving 5 bases unmatched. The CDR3 loop reads CASSQDGDRGRNTQYF. The CDR3, as DNA: TGTGCCAGCAGCCAAGATGGGGACAGGGGGCGAAATACGCAGTATTTT.

This clonotype was seen at least ten times. The chain has TRBV11-2 and TRBJ2-3, with D maybe TRBD2 (5 bases). Deletions cut 0 bases from V and 10 bases from J, with 11 bases between. Germline lookup yields CDR1 SGHAT and CDR2 FQNNGV. The CDR3 runs 13 residues. This CDR3 is CASSLEVRASQYF. CDR3 nucleotide sequence: TGTGCCAGCAGCTTAGAAGTGAGGGCTTCGCAGTATTTT.

J is TRBJ2-3 and V is TRBV4-1, with 13 bases that match TRBD2. Germline CDR1 is MGHRA and CDR2 is YSYEKL. The CDR3 has 17 residues. V was clipped by 4 bases and J by 3 bases; unmatched bases: 7. CDR3 sequence (DNA): TGCGCCAGCAGCCGCCGACTAGCGGGGGGCCCGACAGATACGCAGTATTTT. It is translated as CASSRRLAGGPTDTQYF.

In its sample, this clonotype was seen a few times. The genes are TRBV7-2 and TRBJ2-3; possibly TRBD1 for D (5 bases). This CDR3 is built from 15 residues. Trimming pared 1 base from V and 5 bases from J, leaving 13 bases between. From germline, CDR1 is SGHTA and CDR2 FQGNSA. The CDR3 coding sequence is TGTGCCAGCAGCTTAGAGGGCCAGGGTGGAGATACGCAGTATTTT. It codes for CASSLEGQGGDTQYF.